Listed below are T cell receptor beta chains from one sample, sequenced in a study of cytomegalovirus exposure and HLA in healthy donors. The data were produced by immunoSEQ multiplex PCR, yet TCRdb's version contains in-frame clones alone and is incomplete. The sample carries about 200,000 clones, 84% recorded once. Sequencing was done on a sample of PBMCs. Receptors were obtained from a woman aged 25 to 39 in good health and CMV-seropositive. The CDR3 runs from the conserved cysteine through the conserved F or W. Fields, in order: J gene, D gene, V gene, clone size, CDR3 protein, CDR3 DNA. The D gene is left open where the match is weak. The size entry is marked missing in some rows and otherwise reads once, few, many or a size class.

TRBJ1-1,-,TRBV7-9,-,CASTPRVNTEAFF,TGTGCCAGCACCCCTCGGGTGAACACTGAAGCTTTCTTT
TRBJ1-1,-,TRBV25-1,few,CASSVTGTSQAFF,TGTGCCAGCAGTGTGACCGGGACTTCTCAAGCTTTCTTT
TRBJ1-4,TRBD1,TRBV6-5,-,CASSRDSEKLFF,TGTGCCAGCAGCCGGGACAGCGAAAAACTGTTTTTT
TRBJ1-2,TRBD1,TRBV29-1,-,CSGQVVAGGYYTF,TGCAGCGGCCAGGTCGTGGCAGGGGGTTACTACACCTTC
TRBJ2-4,-,TRBV11-1,few,CASSLGNLQGGTQYF,TGTGCCAGCAGCTTAGGAAACCTACAGGGGGGGACTCAGTACTTC
TRBJ1-1,-,TRBV23-1,once,CASINRDTEAFF,TGCGCCAGCATCAACAGGGACACTGAAGCTTTCTTT
TRBJ1-5,TRBD1,TRBV6-1,once,CATLITGDQPQHF,TGTGCCACCCTAATAACAGGGGATCAGCCCCAGCATTTT
TRBJ1-4,TRBD1,TRBV2,-,CASSGQGASEKLFF,TGTGCCAGCAGTGGACAGGGGGCAAGTGAAAAACTGTTTTTT
TRBJ1-2,-,TRBV5-6,-,CASSFLTGWSANYGYTF,TGTGCCAGCAGCTTTTTAACAGGGTGGTCGGCTAACTATGGCTACACCTTC
TRBJ1-2,-,TRBV7-9,few,CASSLKGVPDGYTF,TGTGCCAGCAGCTTGAAGGGAGTCCCTGATGGCTACACCTTC
TRBJ2-6,-,TRBV7-8,-,CASSLVLSGANVLTF,TGTGCCAGCAGCTTAGTACTCTCTGGGGCCAACGTCCTGACTTTC
TRBJ2-5,TRBD2,TRBV5-6,-,CASSSLADQETQYF,TGTGCCAGCAGCTCCCTAGCGGACCAAGAGACCCAGTACTTC
TRBJ2-7,-,TRBV7-2,few,CASSFGGGRYEQYF,TGTGCCAGCAGCTTTGGAGGGGGCAGGTACGAGCAGTACTTC
TRBJ2-7,-,TRBV6-1,once,CASSRRVHEQYF,TGTGCCAGCAGTCGCAGGGTCCACGAGCAGTACTTC
TRBJ2-1,-,TRBV2,-,CASSGDNSYNEQFF,TGTGCCAGCAGTGGGGACAATTCCTACAATGAGCAGTTCTTC
TRBJ2-1,-,TRBV29-1,-,CSVAGDSRSYNEQFF,TGCAGCGTTGCCGGTGACAGTCGGTCTTACAATGAGCAGTTCTTC
TRBJ1-2,TRBD1,TRBV6-5,-,CASSYQPRGYGYTF,TGTGCCAGCAGTTATCAACCCAGGGGGTATGGCTACACCTTC
TRBJ1-1,TRBD1,TRBV5-1,-,CASSLGFTGAGEAFF,TGCGCCAGCAGCTTGGGGTTCACAGGGGCGGGTGAAGCTTTCTTT
TRBJ1-1,-,TRBV7-8,-,CASSLGHMNTEAFF,TGTGCCAGCAGCTTAGGACACATGAACACTGAAGCTTTCTTT
TRBJ2-1,-,TRBV5-1,-,CASSLGSRGYYNEQFF,TGCGCCAGCAGCTTGGGGTCCAGGGGATATTACAATGAGCAGTTCTTC
TRBJ2-5,-,TRBV7-2,-,CASSPGETQYF,TGTGCCAGCAGCCCAGGGGAGACCCAGTACTTC
TRBJ2-7,-,TRBV6-5,-,CASSLGQISYEQYF,TGTGCCAGCAGCCTCGGACAGATCTCCTACGAGCAGTACTTC
TRBJ2-2,-,TRBV7-7,-,CASSLDRGSTGELFF,TGTGCTAGCAGCTTGGATAGGGGTTCCACCGGGGAGCTGTTTTTT
TRBJ1-5,-,TRBV6-6,few,CASSYTQNNQPQHF,TGTGCCAGCAGTTACACACAGAACAATCAGCCCCAGCATTTT
TRBJ2-1,TRBD2,TRBV15,-,CATSRDYPSGAYNEQFF,TGTGCCACCAGCAGAGATTATCCTAGCGGGGCCTACAATGAGCAGTTCTTC
TRBJ1-5,TRBD1,TRBV9,-,CASSSGTASQPQHF,TGTGCCAGCAGCTCCGGGACAGCAAGTCAGCCCCAGCATTTT
TRBJ1-2,TRBD1,TRBV5-6,-,CASSFGQGAGYGYTF,TGTGCCAGCAGCTTTGGGCAGGGGGCAGGGTATGGCTACACCTTC
TRBJ1-2,TRBD1,TRBV19,-,CASRAPGQVGGYTF,TGTGCCAGTAGAGCCCCGGGACAGGTGGGCGGCTACACCTTC
TRBJ2-7,TRBD2,TRBV10-3,-,CAIALAGLGEQYF,TGTGCCATCGCGCTAGCGGGCCTCGGGGAGCAGTACTTC
TRBJ1-1,-,TRBV6-5,-,CASRIEGVAFF,TGTGCCAGCAGGATAGAGGGGGTGGCTTTCTTT
TRBJ1-2,TRBD1,TRBV2,-,CASSETGDYPYGYTF,TGTGCCAGCAGCGAGACAGGGGACTACCCCTATGGCTACACCTTC
TRBJ2-7,TRBD1,TRBV27,once,CASSSLDRDYEQYF,TGTGCCAGCAGTTCCCTTGACAGGGACTACGAGCAGTACTTC
TRBJ2-7,-,TRBV6-6,-,CASSYEGAGEQYF,TGTGCCAGCAGTTACGAGGGGGCGGGGGAGCAGTACTTC
TRBJ2-1,-,TRBV2,-,CASSSSQSSYNEQFF,TGTGCCAGCAGTTCCTCACAGAGCTCCTACAATGAGCAGTTCTTC
TRBJ1-4,-,TRBV5-1,-,CASSLDGREKLFF,TGCGCCAGCAGCCTGGATGGGCGAGAAAAACTGTTTTTT
TRBJ2-7,TRBD1,TRBV5-6,-,CASSLGQGISEQYF,TGTGCCAGCAGCTTGGGACAGGGCATAAGCGAGCAGTACTTC
TRBJ1-2,TRBD1,TRBV28,-,CASTPETDRGVGYTF,TGTGCCAGCACGCCGGAGACGGACAGGGGGGTGGGCTACACCTTC
TRBJ2-7,-,TRBV6-5,-,CASSYDGGPEEQYF,TGTGCCAGCAGTTACGACGGAGGCCCGGAGGAGCAGTACTTC
TRBJ1-1,-,TRBV14,-,CASSSYTEAFF,TGTGCCAGCTCCTCTTACACTGAAGCTTTCTTT
TRBJ2-2,-,TRBV9,-,CASSVATSGELFF,TGTGCCAGCAGCGTAGCTACGAGCGGGGAGCTGTTTTTT
TRBJ1-5,-,TRBV28,-,CASSWTDSNQPQHF,TGTGCCAGCAGTTGGACAGATAGCAATCAGCCCCAGCATTTT
TRBJ2-7,TRBD2,TRBV28,-,CASSAPRGGRSHEQYF,TGTGCCAGCAGTGCGCCTCGGGGCGGGAGGTCCCACGAGCAGTACTTC
TRBJ2-7,-,TRBV4-1,-,CASSQVGGAAYEQYF,TGCGCCAGCAGCCAAGTAGGTGGAGCGGCCTACGAGCAGTACTTC
TRBJ2-7,-,TRBV6-5,-,CASSYRRAGIYEQYF,TGTGCTAGCAGTTACAGAAGGGCGGGGATTTACGAGCAGTACTTC
TRBJ1-1,-,TRBV5-6,-,CASSFSAEAFF,TGTGCCAGCAGCTTTAGTGCTGAAGCTTTCTTT
TRBJ2-1,TRBD2,TRBV5-1,-,CASSLGLAENEQFF,TGCGCCAGCAGCTTGGGTCTAGCGGAGAATGAGCAGTTCTTC
TRBJ2-5,TRBD1,TRBV6-1,once,CASNRRQGAQETQYF,TGTGCCAGCAATAGGAGGCAGGGGGCCCAAGAGACCCAGTACTTC
TRBJ1-1,-,TRBV27,-,CASREGRVNTEAFF,TGTGCCAGCAGGGAGGGACGGGTGAACACTGAAGCTTTCTTT